Listed here is a single T cell receptor beta chain. The data belong to a study of blood T cell repertoires in COVID-19. Study-level information: Acute and convalescent COVID-19 samples came from the United States, Italy and Spain. T cells, B-cell-depleted T cells, or PBMCs supplied cDNA or gDNA.

Original methodology: Quantification of nucleated cells was approximated via reference gene primer amplification. Some clones are missing from TCRdb's copy, which holds only in-frame ones; the method was immunoSEQ multiplex PCR. The D gene and trimming were derived from the DNA, and the V and J assignments and clone size from that table. Among 200,000 to 250,000 clones, 80% were seen once, and the ten largest hold 4.5% to 7%. Germline-derived CDR1 and CDR2 are SEHNR and FQNEAQ (reference sequence). The CDR3 runs 15 residues. V shed 5 bases and J 5 bases; nucleotides not matched to a gene: 10. The receptor comes from a woman aged 70-85 years with acute or convalescent COVID-19. Sequencing input: peripheral blood. V is TRBV7-9 and J is TRBJ1-2; the match to TRBD1 covers 8 bases. CDR3 sequence: CASSQAGGAGYGYTF. The CDR3 nucleotides are TGTGCCAGCAGCCAAGCAGGGGGCGCGGGGTATGGCTACACCTTC.